This TCR beta chain was sequenced in a study of CXCR3-negative and CXCR3-positive naive CD8 T cells. Per the germline V gene, CDR1 is MNHEY and CDR2 is SMNVEV (reference sequence). The length of the CDR3 is 14 residues. TRB cDNA libraries were made by UMI-labeled 5' RACE. TCRdb re-called the 5' RACE reads; every CDR3 protein appears as one record, without DNA. Found here are 75,000 to 100,000 distinct CDR3 sequences; the top ten clones hold roughly 0.99%. Note on this clonotype: The antigen remains undetermined.

Study-level findings and limits: CXCR3-positive naive cells carried more hydrophobic TRB CDR3s than CXCR3-negative naive cells did. Cryopreserved cells showed partially decreased CXCR3 expression, and most assays used fresh PBMCs. Memory cells showed distinct TRBV-TRBJ patterns, while the two naive subsets matched.

The clonotype comes from a human donor in good health. Some clones in this sample may be carry-over from other donors' samples. The rearrangement uses TRBV27 and TRBJ1-4; lacking DNA, the TRBD1 call made by TCRdb goes unchecked. Sequenced sample: naive CXCR3+ CD8+ T cells from blood. Subset here: CD45RO-CCR7+CD27+CD95- naive CD8+ T cells expressing CXCR3 (TNR3+). The CDR3 reads CASTFWGGHEKLFF. Full variable domain (rest looked up from reference TRBV27 and TRBJ1-4): EAQVTQNPRYLITVTGKKLTVTCSQNMNHEYMSWYRQDPGLGLRQIYYSMNVEVTDKGDVPEGYKVSRKEKRNFPLILESPSPNQTSLYFCASTFWGGHEKLFFGSGTQLSVL.